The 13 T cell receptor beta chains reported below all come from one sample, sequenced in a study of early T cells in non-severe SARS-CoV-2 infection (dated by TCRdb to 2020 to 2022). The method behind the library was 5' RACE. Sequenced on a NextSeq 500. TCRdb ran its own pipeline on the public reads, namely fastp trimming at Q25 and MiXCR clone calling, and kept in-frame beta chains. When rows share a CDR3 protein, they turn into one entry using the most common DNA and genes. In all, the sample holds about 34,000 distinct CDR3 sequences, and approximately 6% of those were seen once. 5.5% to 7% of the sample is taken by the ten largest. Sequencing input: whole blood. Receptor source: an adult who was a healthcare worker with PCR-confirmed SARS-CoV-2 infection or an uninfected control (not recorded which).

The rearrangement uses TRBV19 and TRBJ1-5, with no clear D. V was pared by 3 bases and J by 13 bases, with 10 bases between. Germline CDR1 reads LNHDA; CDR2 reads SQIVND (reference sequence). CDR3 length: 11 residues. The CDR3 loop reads CASSIGRIQHF. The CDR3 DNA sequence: TGTGCCAGTAGTATTGGGAGAATACAGCATTTT.

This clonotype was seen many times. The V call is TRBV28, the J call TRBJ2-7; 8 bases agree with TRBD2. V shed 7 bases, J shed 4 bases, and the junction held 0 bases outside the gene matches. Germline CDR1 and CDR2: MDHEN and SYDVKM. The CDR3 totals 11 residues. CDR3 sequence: CASKREYEQYF. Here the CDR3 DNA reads TGTGCCAGCAAGCGGGAGTACGAGCAGTACTTC.

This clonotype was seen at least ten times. CDR3 amino acids: CASSETGRGEQFF. CDR3 sequence (DNA): TGCGCCAGCAGTGAGACCGGGAGGGGTGAGCAGTTCTTC. The chain recombines TRBV10-1 with TRBJ2-1; 8 positions match TRBD2. The CDR3 is 13 residues long. V dropped 2 bases and J dropped 9; count of bases not matched to a gene: 3. Germline V gene sequence: CDR1 WNHNN, CDR2 SYGVQD (reference sequence).

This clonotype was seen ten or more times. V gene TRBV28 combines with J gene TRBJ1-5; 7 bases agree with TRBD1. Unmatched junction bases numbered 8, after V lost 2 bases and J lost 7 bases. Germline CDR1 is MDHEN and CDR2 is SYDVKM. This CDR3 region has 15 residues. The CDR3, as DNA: TGTGCCAGCAGTTTACCCGGACAGGCTGAGCAGCCCCAGCATTTT. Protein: CASSLPGQAEQPQHF.

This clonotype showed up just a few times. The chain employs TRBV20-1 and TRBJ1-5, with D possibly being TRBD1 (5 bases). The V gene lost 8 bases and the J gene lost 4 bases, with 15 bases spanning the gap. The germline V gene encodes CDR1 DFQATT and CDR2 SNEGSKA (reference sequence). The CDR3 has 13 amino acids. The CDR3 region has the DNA TGCAGTACCTCCAAGGGACCAAATCAGCCCCAGCATTTT. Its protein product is CSTSKGPNQPQHF.

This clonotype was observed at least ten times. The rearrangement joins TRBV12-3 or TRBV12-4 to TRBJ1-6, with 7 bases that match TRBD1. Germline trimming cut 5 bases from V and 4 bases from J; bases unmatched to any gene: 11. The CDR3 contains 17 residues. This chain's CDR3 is CASSKGGGTAYNSPLHF. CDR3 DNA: TGTGCCAGCAGTAAGGGAGGAGGGACAGCGTATAATTCACCCCTCCACTTT.

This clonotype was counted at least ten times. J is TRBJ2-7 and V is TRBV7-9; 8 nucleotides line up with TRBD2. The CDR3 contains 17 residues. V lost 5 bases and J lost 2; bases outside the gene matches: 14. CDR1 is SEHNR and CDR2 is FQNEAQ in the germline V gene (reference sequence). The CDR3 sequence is CASSLELASGYTYEQYF. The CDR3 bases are TGTGCCAGCAGCCTAGAGTTGGCTAGCGGGTACACCTACGAGCAGTACTTC.

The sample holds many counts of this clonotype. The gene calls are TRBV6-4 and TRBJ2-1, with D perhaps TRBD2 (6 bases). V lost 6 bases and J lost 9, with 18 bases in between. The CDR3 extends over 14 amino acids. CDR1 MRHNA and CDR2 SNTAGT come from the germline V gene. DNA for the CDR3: TGTGCCAGCAGCCCTTCTAGCGCGGTTGGTGAGCAGTTCTTC. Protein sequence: CASSPSSAVGEQFF.

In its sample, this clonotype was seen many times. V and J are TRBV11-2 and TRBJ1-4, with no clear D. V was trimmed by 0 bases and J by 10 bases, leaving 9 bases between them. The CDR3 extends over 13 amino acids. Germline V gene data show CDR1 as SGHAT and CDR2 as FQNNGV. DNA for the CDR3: TGTGCCAGCAGCTTAGAGGGCTCTGGAAAACTGTTTTTT. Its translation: CASSLEGSGKLFF.

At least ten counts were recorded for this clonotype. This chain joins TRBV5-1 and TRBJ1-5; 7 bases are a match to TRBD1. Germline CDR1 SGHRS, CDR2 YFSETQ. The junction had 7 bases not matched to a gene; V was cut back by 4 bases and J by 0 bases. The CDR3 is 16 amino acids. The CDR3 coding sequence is TGCGCCAGCAGCCCTACAGGGGATCTTAGCAATCAGCCCCAGCATTTT. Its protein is CASSPTGDLSNQPQHF.

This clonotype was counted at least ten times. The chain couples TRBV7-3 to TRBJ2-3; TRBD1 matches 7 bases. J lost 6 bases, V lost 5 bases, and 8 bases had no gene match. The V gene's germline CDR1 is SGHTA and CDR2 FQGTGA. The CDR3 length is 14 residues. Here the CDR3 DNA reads TGTGCCAGCAGCCTAAACAGGGGCGCGGATACGCAGTATTTT. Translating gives CASSLNRGADTQYF. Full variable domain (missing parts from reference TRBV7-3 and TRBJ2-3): GAGVSQTPSNKVTEKGKYVELRCDPISGHTALYWYRQSLGQGPEFLIYFQGTGAADDSGLPNDRFFAVRPEGSVSTLKIQRTERGDSAVYLCASSLNRGADTQYFGPGTRLTVL.

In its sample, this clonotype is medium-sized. The CDR3 nucleotides read TGCGCCAGCAGCCCTGCCGGGACGCCGGGAACTGAAGCTTTCTTT. It codes for CASSPAGTPGTEAFF. J is TRBJ1-1 and V is TRBV5-1; D perhaps matches TRBD1 (5 bases). The CDR3 length is 15 residues. Trimming pared 4 bases from V and 5 bases from J, leaving 18 bases between. The V gene's germline CDR1 is SGHRS and CDR2 YFSETQ.

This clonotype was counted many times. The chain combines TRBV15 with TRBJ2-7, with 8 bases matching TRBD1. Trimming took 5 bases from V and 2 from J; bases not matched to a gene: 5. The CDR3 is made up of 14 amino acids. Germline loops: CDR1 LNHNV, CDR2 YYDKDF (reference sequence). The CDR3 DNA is TGTGCCACCAGCGTGAACAGGGGGGCCTACGAGCAGTACTTC. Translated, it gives CATSVNRGAYEQYF.